Following are 2 T cell receptor beta chains from one sample sequenced in a study of cytomegalovirus exposure and HLA in healthy donors. Primers: 60 Vbeta forward and 13 Jbeta reverse. Profiled with immunoSEQ multiplex PCR; TCRdb holds only in-frame clones, not every one. The table has under 95,000 clones, about 7.6% seen once. Sequences were obtained from PBMCs. The receptor source for this set is a man over 45 in good health and CMV-seronegative.

The rearrangement joins TRBV4-1 to TRBJ1-5; a possible D gene is TRBD1 (6 bases). CDR1 is MGHRA, CDR2 YSYEKL, per germline. V lost 4 bases and J lost 5, with 15 bases in between. This CDR3 is 15 amino acids long. Written as DNA, the CDR3 is TGCGCCAGCAGCCTGATCGGGACAAATGATCAGCCCCAGCATTTT. It codes for CASSLIGTNDQPQHF.

This clone has a handful of counts. The chain couples TRBV7-2 to TRBJ2-1, with D perhaps matching TRBD2 (7 bases). Germline-derived CDR1 and CDR2 are SGHTA and FQGNSA. The V end lost 6 bases, the J end lost 8 bases, and 17 bases lay between the germline ends. The CDR3 is made up of 14 amino acids. CDR3 protein: CASSPRGLSDEQFF. CDR3 sequence (DNA): TGTGCCAGCAGTCCGCGGGGGCTGAGCGATGAGCAGTTCTTC.